The subject of this entry is one T cell receptor beta chain. Germline-derived CDR1 and CDR2 are SGHKS and YYEKEE (reference sequence). Losses at the gene ends were 1 base for V and 0 bases for J; bases not matched to a gene: 11. The CDR3 is made up of 18 amino acids. This entry comes from a study of blood T cell repertoires in COVID-19. Looking at the study overall: Donors in the United States, Italy and Spain gave samples during acute or convalescent COVID-19. T cells, B-cell-depleted T cells, or PBMCs supplied cDNA or gDNA.

Per the authors' pipeline: Counts of nucleated cells, estimated from reference gene primer amplification, were obtained. Libraries were prepared by immunoSEQ multiplex PCR; TCRdb keeps only in-frame clonotypes and omits some of them. V and J calls and clone size follow that table, whereas D and trimming were derived from the DNA. The sample shows fewer than 100,000 clones, about nine tenths of them seen only once. The chain recombines TRBV5-5 with TRBJ2-7; TRBD1 matches at 9 bases. This receptor was taken from a woman between 50 and 59 years old in a cohort sampled during active COVID-19. Sequencing input: peripheral blood. CDR3 sequence: CASSLISSDRGYSYEQYF. Written as DNA, the CDR3 is TGTGCCAGCAGCTTGATCTCTTCGGACAGGGGATACTCCTACGAGCAGTACTTC.